A selection of T cell receptor beta chains follows, all from one sample in a study of blood T cell repertoires in COVID-19. Generated by immunoSEQ multiplex PCR, the TCRdb table keeps only in-frame clones and is missing some. The sample comprises around 400,000 clones, more than 80% of which are singletons, and 0.95% to 1.5% rests with the top ten. The material sequenced was peripheral blood. The receptors derive from a man aged 35 to 55 with acute or convalescent COVID-19. The CDR3 runs from the conserved cysteine through the conserved F or W. D genes are given only for firm matches. For some rows the clone size is stated as once, few or many, or as a class when expanded; others skip it.

size: -; length: 14; D: TRBD1; J: TRBJ1-1; V: TRBV4-1; DNA: TGCGCCAGCAGCCCGGGACAGAAGAACACTGAAGCTTTCTTT; CDR3: CASSPGQKNTEAFF
size: once; length: 15; D: -; J: TRBJ1-4; V: TRBV19; DNA: TGTGCCAGTAGCCCCCTGGGGGGGGTCGGAGAAAAACTGTTTTTT; CDR3: CASSPLGGVGEKLFF
size: -; length: 16; D: TRBD1; J: TRBJ1-2; V: TRBV7-8; DNA: TGTGCCAGCAGCTTAGTCCCGGGACAGGGCTACTATGGCTACACCTTC; CDR3: CASSLVPGQGYYGYTF
size: -; length: 14; D: TRBD1; J: TRBJ1-1; V: TRBV9; DNA: TGTGCCAGCAGCCCCAGACAGGGCAACACTGAAGCTTTCTTT; CDR3: CASSPRQGNTEAFF
size: -; length: 16; D: TRBD1; J: TRBJ2-1; V: TRBV9; DNA: TGTGCCAGCAGTAAACCGGGACAGGTTGGAGCGAATGAGCAGTTCTTC; CDR3: CASSKPGQVGANEQFF
size: -; length: 14; D: -; J: TRBJ1-1; V: TRBV5-8; DNA: TGTGCCAGCAGCCCGGGACTCGCGAACACTGAAGCTTTCTTT; CDR3: CASSPGLANTEAFF
size: -; length: 13; D: -; J: TRBJ2-7; V: TRBV28; DNA: TGTGCCAGCAGTACAGCCTGGGAGGACGAGCAGTACTTC; CDR3: CASSTAWEDEQYF
size: -; length: 14; D: -; J: TRBJ2-7; V: TRBV28; DNA: TGTGCCAGCAGTTTTTTCGACAGGCGGGACGAGCAGTACTTC; CDR3: CASSFFDRRDEQYF
size: -; length: 15; D: -; J: TRBJ2-5; V: TRBV7-9; DNA: TGTGCCAGCAGCTACGGGACTCCCAAGACAGAGACCCAGTACTTC; CDR3: CASSYGTPKTETQYF
size: -; length: 15; D: TRBD2; J: TRBJ2-2; V: TRBV10-3; DNA: TGTGCCATCGGTTTAGCGGGAGTAAACACCGGGGAGCTGTTTTTT; CDR3: CAIGLAGVNTGELFF
size: -; length: 14; D: TRBD2; J: TRBJ2-7; V: TRBV11-2; DNA: TGTGCCAGCAGCTGGACACTAGCGGCCTACGAGCAGTACTTC; CDR3: CASSWTLAAYEQYF
size: -; length: 13; D: TRBD1; J: TRBJ1-1; V: TRBV5-1; DNA: TGCGCCAGCAGACAGGGGACGAACACTGAAGCTTTCTTT; CDR3: CASRQGTNTEAFF
size: -; length: 17; D: TRBD1; J: TRBJ2-6; V: TRBV27; DNA: TGTGCCAGCAGTCCGGGACAGCTTTACTCTGGGGCCAACGTCCTGACTTTC; CDR3: CASSPGQLYSGANVLTF